This TCR beta chain derives from a study of cytomegalovirus exposure and HLA in healthy donors. Germline CDR1 MDHEN, CDR2 SYDVKM. Trimming removed 9 bases from V and 0 bases from J, with 3 bases in between. There are 11 residues in the CDR3. Primers for the PCR totalled 60 Vbeta and 13 Jbeta. The protocol was immunoSEQ multiplex PCR, while the TCRdb copy is restricted to in-frame clones and leaves out a portion. Of some 130,000 clones listed, roughly 78% are singletons. The TCR originated in a man between 35 and 55 years old in good health and CMV-seropositive. J is TRBJ2-1 and V is TRBV28; D not resolved. The sequenced sample was PBMCs. The CDR3 DNA reads TGTGCCAGTAGCTCCTACAATGAGCAGTTCTTC. It translates to CASSSYNEQFF.